The present T cell receptor beta chain was sequenced within a study of T cell clonality in common variable immunodeficiency. Sequencing used immunoSEQ multiplex PCR; TCRdb keeps in-frame clones, though not all of them. The repertoire yields about 23,000 clones, none seen only once; the top ten contain 8.9%. This clone turned up a few times. What it recognizes is unknown. The read ends 3 residues before the CDR3 terminus; that terminus is restored from the germline J gene. Overall study results and limits: Patient heterogeneity in the CVID cohort limited correlations between repertoire features and clinical complications. Common variable immunodeficiency TCR beta sequences reportedly had fewer deletions and N-nucleotide insertions.

V lost 0 bases to trimming and J lost 4 bases, with 10 bases between them. CDR3 size: 15 residues. Germline-derived CDR1 and CDR2 are MNHNS and SASEGT. The sequence was collected from a human donor with common variable immunodeficiency. V and J are TRBV6-1 and TRBJ1-5; a possible D gene is TRBD1 (5 bases). The sample taken for sequencing was peripheral blood mononuclear cells. The covered CDR3 bases are TGTGCCAGCAGTGAAGCGGGGCAGCAGAATCAGCCC. Translation gives CASSEAGQQNQP. The complete CDR3 reads CASSEAGQQNQPQHF.